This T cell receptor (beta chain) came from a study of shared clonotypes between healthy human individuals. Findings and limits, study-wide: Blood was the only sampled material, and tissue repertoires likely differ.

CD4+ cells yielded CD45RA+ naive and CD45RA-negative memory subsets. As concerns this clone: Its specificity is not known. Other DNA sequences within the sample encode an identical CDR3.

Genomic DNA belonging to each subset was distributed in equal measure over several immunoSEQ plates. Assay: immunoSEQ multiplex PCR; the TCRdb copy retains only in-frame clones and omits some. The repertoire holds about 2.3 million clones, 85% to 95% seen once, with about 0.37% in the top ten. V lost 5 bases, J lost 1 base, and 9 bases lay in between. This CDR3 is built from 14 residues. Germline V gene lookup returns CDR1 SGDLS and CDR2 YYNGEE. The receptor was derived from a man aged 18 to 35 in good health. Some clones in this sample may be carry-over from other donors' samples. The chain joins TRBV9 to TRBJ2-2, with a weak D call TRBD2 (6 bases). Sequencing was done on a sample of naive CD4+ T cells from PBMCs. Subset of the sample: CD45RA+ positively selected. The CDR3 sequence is CASSGRQNTGELFF. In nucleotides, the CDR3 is TGTGCCAGCAGTGGGAGGCAGAACACCGGGGAGCTGTTTTTT.